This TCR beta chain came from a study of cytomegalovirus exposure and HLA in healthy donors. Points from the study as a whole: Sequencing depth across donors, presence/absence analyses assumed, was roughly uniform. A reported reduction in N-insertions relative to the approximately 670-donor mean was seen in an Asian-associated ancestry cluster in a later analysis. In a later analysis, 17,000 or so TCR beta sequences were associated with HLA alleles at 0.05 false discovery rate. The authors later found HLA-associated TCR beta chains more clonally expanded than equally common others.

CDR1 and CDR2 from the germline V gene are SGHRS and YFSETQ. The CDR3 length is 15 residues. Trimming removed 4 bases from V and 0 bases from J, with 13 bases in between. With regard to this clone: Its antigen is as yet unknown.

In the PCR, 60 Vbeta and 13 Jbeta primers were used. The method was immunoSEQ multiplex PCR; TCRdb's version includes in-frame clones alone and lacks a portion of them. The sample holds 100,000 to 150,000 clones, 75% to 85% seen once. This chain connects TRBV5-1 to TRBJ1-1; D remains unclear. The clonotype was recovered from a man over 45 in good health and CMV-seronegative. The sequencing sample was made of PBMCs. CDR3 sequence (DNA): TGCGCCAGCAGCCTAGTTTCTGGCCTGAACACTGAAGCTTTCTTT. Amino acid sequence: CASSLVSGLNTEAFF.